This TCR beta chain is from a study of blood T cell repertoires in COVID-19. This table comes from immunoSEQ multiplex PCR, and its TCRdb copy is limited to in-frame clones, with some not included. Here the sample spans about 220,000 clones, 86% being singletons. This clone was seen a single time. The CDR3 loop spans 14 amino acids. The V gene's germline CDR1 is SGHVS and CDR2 FNYEAQ. V lost 5 bases to trimming and J lost 4 bases, with 14 bases between them. Sequences were obtained from PBMCs or T cells enriched from blood (not recorded which). The chain is built from TRBV7-6 and TRBJ1-1; D may be TRBD1 (6 bases). The TCR was taken from a woman aged 40 to 55 with acute COVID-19. Written as DNA, the CDR3 is TGTGCCAGCAGCCTCGCAGGGGTCGGCACTGAAGCTTTCTTT. Translation: CASSLAGVGTEAFF.